This TCR beta chain was observed in a study of cytomegalovirus exposure and HLA in healthy donors. Study-wide results and caveats: TCR beta V- and J-gene trimming was later associated with a missense DCLRE1C variant.

PCR used 60 Vbeta primers and 13 Jbeta primers. Assay used: immunoSEQ multiplex PCR; TCRdb lists only in-frame clones, some missing. The sample has about 110,000 clones; 82% are singletons. The germline V and J ends were trimmed by 6 bases and 5 bases, with 14 bases remaining between them. Germline loops: CDR1 MNHNS, CDR2 SASEGT. The CDR3 length is 14 residues. In the case of this clone: The antigen is unknown.

The chain recombines TRBV6-1 with TRBJ2-1; possible D gene TRBD1, 6 bases. The clonotype originates from a man younger than 40 in good health and CMV-seropositive. The sequencing sample was made of PBMCs. In nucleotides, the CDR3 is TGTGCCAGCAGAGGGGCGGACAGCCACAATGAGCAGTTCTTC. Its protein product is CASRGADSHNEQFF.